Below, 9 T cell receptor beta chains from the same sample are listed, as sequenced in a study of metastatic and nonmetastatic thyroid tumors. Thyroid surgery was performed in patients who had received no treatment beforehand. TCRdb re-analyzed the PCR reads using MiXCR. The sample lists some 20,000 clones, more than 20% occurring once. Sequencing input: tumor tissue. These receptors were collected from a female donor with papillary thyroid cancer or a benign thyroid nodule (not recorded which). Some clones in this sample may be carry-over from other donors' samples.

In this sample, this clone turned up a few times. The rearrangement links TRBV28 to TRBJ1-5; possible D gene TRBD1, 6 bases. Deletions cut 7 bases from V and 6 bases from J, with 10 bases between. The CDR3 is 12 amino acids. The germline CDR1 and CDR2 sequences are MDHEN and SYDVKM. The CDR3: CASTGEGQPQHF. The CDR3 bases are TGTGCCAGCACAGGGGAGGGTCAGCCCCAGCATTTT.

The V gene is TRBV11-2, the J gene TRBJ1-1; D ambiguous. From germline, CDR1 is SGHAT and CDR2 FQNNGV. Trimming removed 5 bases at V and 3 bases at J, with 10 bases between. The CDR3 totals 13 residues. CDR3 coding DNA: TGTGCCAGCAGCCCTAGACGGTACACTGAAGCTTTCTTT. Protein: CASSPRRYTEAFF.

This clone was seen ten or more times. The chain uses TRBV16 and TRBJ2-7, with a tentative D call TRBD2 (6 bases). The CDR3 totals 13 residues. The V end was cut by 4 bases, the J end by 6 bases, with 13 bases between. In germline, CDR1 is KGHSY, CDR2 FQNENV. CDR3 nucleotide sequence: TGTGCCAGCAGCCGGGACTTTGCGTCCGAGCAGTACTTC. Amino acids: CASSRDFASEQYF.

This clone is deemed medium-sized. The V and J genes are TRBV6-1 and TRBJ1-1; 8 bases line up with TRBD1. The CDR3 length is 11 residues. The germline V gene encodes CDR1 MNHNS and CDR2 SASEGT. The V segment lost 5 bases and the J segment 12 bases; nucleotides outside the gene matches: 5. DNA for the CDR3: TGTGCCAGCAGTTGGGGACAGGCATCTTTCTTT. Translation: CASSWGQASFF.

Sample share makes this clone medium-sized. V usage is TRBV19 and J usage is TRBJ2-2; D remains ambiguous. Trimming stripped 1 base from V and 5 bases from J, with 8 bases between. Germline CDR1 reads LNHDA; CDR2 reads SQIVND (reference sequence). This CDR3 comprises 14 residues. The CDR3: CASSIVLLTGELFF. CDR3 in DNA: TGTGCCAGTAGTATAGTTTTGTTAACCGGGGAGCTGTTTTTT.

This chain uses TRBV6-2 or TRBV6-3 with TRBJ1-5; D is ambiguous. Germline V gives CDR1 MNHEY, CDR2 SVGEGT. The CDR3 extends over 12 amino acids. Trimming pared 2 bases from V and 13 bases from J, leaving 12 bases between. The CDR3 DNA is TGTGCCAGCAGTTACCTACGTCAGGCACAGCATTTT. Protein product: CASSYLRQAQHF.

With regard to this clone: The junction and the germline gene differ at one end; a read error may be behind it. The genes are TRBV7-2 and TRBJ2-5, with a weak D call TRBD2 (6 bases). Per the germline V gene, CDR1 is SGHTA and CDR2 is FQGNSA. CDR3 length equals 13 residues. CDR3 loop: CASSTRGRETKYF. As DNA, the CDR3 is TGTGCCAGCAGCACAAGAGGTCGGGAGACCAAGTACTTC.

The chain couples TRBV24-1 to TRBJ2-2; 11 bases fit TRBD2. The CDR3 loop spans 16 amino acids. CDR1 and CDR2 from the germline V gene are KGHDR and SFDVKD. The V segment lost 5 bases and the J segment 12 bases; nucleotides outside the gene matches: 13. CDR3 protein: CATSGSGRGNTWQLFF. CDR3 sequence (DNA): TGTGCCACCAGTGGTAGCGGGAGGGGAAACACCTGGCAGCTGTTTTTT.

With respect to this clone: This could be a read error, since a much larger clone is one nucleotide away. The chain recombines TRBV20-1 with TRBJ2-7; D perhaps matches TRBD2 (5 bases). Germline V lookup: CDR1 DFQATT, CDR2 SNEGSKA (reference sequence). There are 17 residues in the CDR3. Trimming took off 0 bases at V and 3 bases at J, with 21 bases between the two ends. The CDR3, as DNA: TGCAGTGCTAGAGAGGGTGTGGGAGCGGTGGGGAGCTACGAGCAGTACTTC. It translates to CSAREGVGAVGSYEQYF.